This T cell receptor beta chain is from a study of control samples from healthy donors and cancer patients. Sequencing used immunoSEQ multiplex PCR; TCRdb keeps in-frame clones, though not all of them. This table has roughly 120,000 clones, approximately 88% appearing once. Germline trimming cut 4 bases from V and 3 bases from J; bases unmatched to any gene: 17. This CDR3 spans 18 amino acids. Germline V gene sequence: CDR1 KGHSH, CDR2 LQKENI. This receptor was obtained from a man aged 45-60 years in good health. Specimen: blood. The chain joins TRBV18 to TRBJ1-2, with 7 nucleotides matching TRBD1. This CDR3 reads CASSRNLIRGRKDYGYTF. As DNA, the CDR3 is TGTGCCAGCTCACGTAATTTAATTAGGGGGCGGAAAGACTATGGCTACACCTTC.